This TCR beta chain was profiled in a study of early T cells in non-severe SARS-CoV-2 infection (dated by TCRdb to the early 2020s). Some background on the complete study: TCR sequencing used bulk RNA from unsorted whole blood, so alpha and beta chains could not be paired. What the study reported, not specific to this receptor: VDJdb matching was skewed toward anti-spike CD8 responses, so virus-specific expansions were likely underestimated and private and CD4 specificities were missed.

This clonotype was recorded many times. This receptor's antigen is unknown. No much larger clone exists at a distance of one base, and base qualities are not known. This was a case-control study nested in a cohort of healthcare workers in London, UK, who had nasopharyngeal swab PCR tests and blood samples taken every week. Healthcare workers were recruited between 23 and 31 March 2020, during the week of the UK lockdown, and were followed weekly for up to about 15 weeks. The library was made by 5' RACE. Sequencing relied on a NextSeq 500. In the TCR library protocol, unique molecular identifiers were attached to individual cDNA molecules to correct for PCR bias and sequencing error. Both TCR alpha and beta chains were sequenced, and tight co-correlation was observed between alpha and beta sequence abundances in each sample. On the authors' methods: Decombinator V4 was used to annotate TCR sequences for V gene, J gene and CDR3. Expanded TCRs were defined as changing significantly between any two time points under a Poisson model with p below 0.0001. TCR abundances were normalised to the total number of TCRs sequenced per sample and expressed as counts per million. VDJdb, accessed 1 November 2021, was searched for CMV, EBV and SARS-CoV-2 annotated TCRs, excluding TCRs annotated for multiple antigens. The public reads were quality trimmed at Q25 with fastp and then assembled into clones with MiXCR by TCRdb, keeping productive beta chains. Each CDR3 protein gets just one entry, which takes the most common genes and DNA from the rows behind it. These V and J calls derive from TCRdb rather than the authors' analysis. Recorded for this sample are some 120,000 distinct CDR3 sequences; about 16% of them occurred a single time. The top ten clones comprise about a fifth of the sample.

The TCR sequence derives from an adult who was a healthcare worker with PCR-confirmed SARS-CoV-2 infection or an uninfected control (not recorded which). The source material was whole blood.

The nucleotide sequence reads TGTGCCAGCAACATCCAGGGGGCGCAGGAGACCCAGTACTTC. Its amino acids are CASNIQGAQETQYF. The rearrangement combines TRBV12-3 or TRBV12-4 with TRBJ2-5, with TRBD1 identical over 8 junction bases. V loses 7 bases at its end and J loses 5 bases; junction bases beyond the gene matches: 9. CDR3 length: 14 amino acids, cysteine to phenylalanine. The read is trimmed to its CDR3 DNA, 42 bases read in frame from base 1.